The 27 T cell receptor beta chains below all came from one sample that was sequenced in a study of T cells after yellow fever vaccination. TCRdb ran MiXCR on the 5' RACE reads and lists one entry per CDR3 protein. The sample lists about 50,000 distinct CDR3 sequences, 7% to 8.5% occurring once. The sample was CD8+ T cells sorted from PBMCs, taken more than 13 days after the first yellow fever vaccination. The receptors here all came from a man aged 18 to 30 who received the YFV17D yellow fever vaccine.

This clonotype occurred many times. The chain is built from TRBV7-9 and TRBJ1-1; 9 bases agree with TRBD1. J gave up 7 bases and V 6 bases, and 3 bases lay outside the gene matches. CDR1 SEHNR and CDR2 FQNEAQ come from the germline V gene (reference sequence). This CDR3 is 12 amino acids long. CDR3 DNA: TGTGCCAGCAGACAGGGGGCAGGTGAAGCTTTCTTT. It yields the protein CASRQGAGEAFF.

In its sample, this clonotype was seen many times. The chain combines TRBV7-6 with TRBJ2-1; 12 bases are shared with TRBD2. Germline V gives CDR1 SGHVS, CDR2 FNYEAQ. The ends lost 5 bases at V and 5 bases at J; junction bases unmatched: 4. The CDR3 has 15 amino acids. The CDR3 sequence: CASSTRTSGNNEQFF. The CDR3 DNA is TGTGCCAGCAGCACACGGACTAGCGGGAACAATGAGCAGTTCTTC.

This clonotype was counted ten times or more. The chain couples TRBV12-3 or TRBV12-4 to TRBJ2-5; no firm D call. This CDR3 has 11 residues. V was clipped by 2 bases and J by 5 bases, with 3 bases between them. CDR3: CASSLMETQYF. For the CDR3, the DNA is TGTGCCAGCAGTTTAATGGAGACCCAGTACTTC.

This clonotype was counted many times. The V and J genes are TRBV20-1 and TRBJ2-1, with D unclear. Trimming took off 1 base at V and 8 bases at J, with 15 bases between the two ends. CDR1 and CDR2 from the germline V gene are DFQATT and SNEGSKA (reference sequence). The CDR3 sequence is 14 residues long. The CDR3 DNA is TGCAGTGCTAGAGGATTAGGGTACGGGCATGAGCAGTTCTTC. This gives the protein CSARGLGYGHEQFF.

In its sample, this clonotype was seen many times. V gene TRBV6-2 or TRBV6-3 combines with J gene TRBJ2-3; D is unresolved. Trimming shortened V by 4 bases and J by 4 bases, and 3 bases separated the two germline ends. In germline, CDR1 is MNHEY, CDR2 SVGEGT. The CDR3 runs to 11 residues. The CDR3 bases are TGTGCCAGCAGTTTCCCAGATACGCAGTATTTT. Protein: CASSFPDTQYF.

This clonotype was picked up many times. The rearrangement links TRBV2 to TRBJ2-7; D is possibly TRBD1 (6 bases). There are 13 residues in the CDR3. Germline loops: CDR1 SNHLY, CDR2 FYNNEI. The V gene lost 11 bases and the J gene lost 2 bases, with 16 bases spanning the gap. The CDR3 region is CAGLIQGTYEQYV. DNA for the CDR3: TGTGCCGGCCTCATACAGGGTACCTACGAGCAGTACGTC.

This clonotype was found many times. The chain recombines TRBV6-5 with TRBJ1-5, with D possibly being TRBD1 (6 bases). This CDR3 spans 16 amino acids. Germline V CDR1 and CDR2: MNHEY, SVGAGI. V was trimmed by 2 bases and J by 0 bases, leaving 11 bases between them. The CDR3 nucleotides read TGTGCCAGCAGTTACGGGACACCTTATAGCAATCAGCCCCAGCATTTT. It specifies CASSYGTPYSNQPQHF.

This clonotype has ten or more counts. This chain uses TRBV5-6 with TRBJ2-7, with no clear D. The V and J ends lost 1 base and 2 bases respectively, with 7 bases between them. The CDR3 consists of 13 residues. Germline CDR1 reads SGHDT; CDR2 reads YYEEEE. CDR3 amino acids: CASSLWYPYEQYV. CDR3 bases: TGTGCCAGCAGCTTGTGGTACCCCTACGAGCAGTACGTC.

A note on this clonotype: This could be a read error, since a much larger clone is one nucleotide away. The chain has TRBV11-2 and TRBJ2-1; D not resolved. The CDR3 runs to 12 residues. Germline V lookup: CDR1 SGHAT, CDR2 FQNNGV. The CDR3 nucleotides read TGTGCCCGCAGCACCTTCGGCGATGAGCAGTTCTTC. It encodes CARSTFGDEQFF.

This clonotype was seen many times. DNA of the CDR3: TGCAGTGCGTGGACAGGGGCCGAGAGTTCACCCCTCCACTTT. Protein product: CSAWTGAESSPLHF. The chain combines TRBV20-1 with TRBJ1-6, with TRBD1 identical over 9 bases. The CDR3 has 14 amino acids. Germline assignment: CDR1 DFQATT and CDR2 SNEGSKA (reference sequence). Losses at the gene ends were 6 bases for V and 9 bases for J; bases not matched to a gene: 9.

There are many counts of this clonotype. J is TRBJ2-3 and V is TRBV7-9, with 10 bases matching TRBD1. After removal of 1 base from V and 3 bases from J, the junction contained 4 bases not matched to a gene. Germline CDR1 and CDR2: SEHNR and FQNEAQ (reference sequence). The CDR3 runs 16 residues. The CDR3 bases are TGTGCCAGCAGCTTAGGACAGGGGGCTGGGACAGATACGCAGTATTTT. Its protein is CASSLGQGAGTDTQYF.

This clonotype was seen only once. This may come from a read error, since a much larger clone is one base off. The chain links TRBV27 to TRBJ2-5, with 11 bases identical to TRBD2. The CDR3 length is 16 residues. In germline, CDR1 is MNHEY, CDR2 SMNVEV (reference sequence). CDR3 protein: CVSSSQTSGEKETQYF. The CDR3 DNA follows: TGTGTCAGCAGTTCACAGACTAGCGGGGAAAAAGAGACCCAGTACTTC.

This clonotype was detected ten times or more. This rearrangement joins TRBV13 to TRBJ1-3; a weak D match, TRBD1 (5 bases). The CDR3 runs 16 residues. CDR1 is PRHDT and CDR2 is FYEKMQ in the germline V gene (reference sequence). The V end lost 5 bases, the J end lost 6 bases, and 20 bases lay between the germline ends. CDR3 region: CASSPTMRQGENTIYF. CDR3 nucleotide sequence: TGTGCCAGCAGCCCAACAATGAGGCAGGGTGAAAACACCATATATTTT.

Ten or more counts support this clonotype. The chain employs TRBV27 and TRBJ2-5; no firm D call. Germline CDR1 is MNHEY and CDR2 is SMNVEV (reference sequence). V shed 4 bases and J shed 4 bases, with 19 bases lying between them. The CDR3 has 16 amino acids. In DNA, the CDR3 is TGTGCCAGCAGTTCCTCTCTAGGTGGGCTGCGAGAGACCCAGTACTTC. Translated: CASSSSLGGLRETQYF.

This clonotype came up many times. The rearrangement joins TRBV6-5 to TRBJ2-1; 11 positions match TRBD2. The CDR3 contains 15 residues. V was pared by 7 bases and J by 9 bases, with 11 bases of the junction left unmatched. Germline V CDR1 and CDR2: MNHEY, SVGAGI. The CDR3 nucleotides are TGTGCCAGCATCTCCTTTAGCGGGGGGGCCGGTGAGCAGTTCTTC. This codes for CASISFSGGAGEQFF.

The genes are TRBV9 and TRBJ2-1; maybe TRBD2 (7 bases). The CDR3 is made up of 13 amino acids. Deletions cut 7 bases from V and 5 bases from J, with 13 bases between. Per the germline V gene, CDR1 is SGDLS and CDR2 is YYNGEE. The CDR3 protein is CASHGGPDNEQFF. In DNA, the CDR3 is TGTGCCAGCCACGGGGGGCCCGACAATGAGCAGTTCTTC.

In its sample, this clonotype was seen many times. The V gene is TRBV4-1, the J gene TRBJ1-1; tentative D call: TRBD1 (5 bases). The CDR3 sequence is 13 residues long. CDR1 is MGHRA and CDR2 is YSYEKL in the germline V gene. Trimming left V 0 bases short and J 5 bases short, with 7 bases between. DNA for the CDR3: TGCGCCAGCAGCCAAGAGCGGGGGACTGAAGCTTTCTTT. It yields the protein CASSQERGTEAFF.

This clonotype was observed at least ten times. This rearrangement joins TRBV7-8 to TRBJ1-5; D is perhaps TRBD1 (5 bases). The length of the CDR3 is 17 residues. Trimming left V 1 base short and J 2 bases short, with 15 bases between. Germline V gives CDR1 SGHVS, CDR2 FQNEAQ. The CDR3 spells CASSLDSSGMGNQPQHF. CDR3 in DNA: TGTGCCAGCAGCTTAGATTCTTCAGGGATGGGCAATCAGCCCCAGCATTTT.

This clonotype was recorded many times. This CDR3 is CAWSVAANQPQHF. CDR3 nucleotide sequence: TGTGCCTGGAGTGTGGCAGCTAATCAGCCCCAGCATTTT. The chain uses TRBV30 and TRBJ1-5, with no clear D. The CDR3 sequence is 13 residues long. Trimming cost V 0 bases and J 4 bases, with 7 bases left between them. The germline V gene has CDR1 GTSNPN and CDR2 SVGIG (reference sequence).

This clonotype occurred many times. V usage is TRBV12-3 or TRBV12-4 and J usage is TRBJ1-1; D is unresolved. Trimming shortened V by 5 bases and J by 8 bases, and 12 bases separated the two germline ends. CDR3 size: 12 residues. The CDR3 region is CASSHPGMEAFF. CDR3 in DNA: TGTGCCAGCAGTCACCCTGGGATGGAAGCTTTCTTT.

Comment on this clonotype: This clone may be a read error of a much larger clone one base away. CDR3 residues: CSAPRPNTEAFF. The CDR3 DNA sequence: TGCAGTGCTCCGCGCCCTAACACTGAAGCTTTCTTT. This chain links TRBV20-1 with TRBJ1-1; D is unresolved. The germline V gene has CDR1 DFQATT and CDR2 SNEGSKA (reference sequence). This CDR3 contains 12 residues. Trimming took 5 bases from V and 2 from J, leaving 9 bases between them.

The chain employs TRBV7-2 and TRBJ1-2; 7 positions agree with TRBD1. Germline assignment: CDR1 SGHTA and CDR2 FQGNSA. The CDR3 has 12 residues. The J segment lost 7 bases and the V segment lost 4 bases, leaving 3 bases of the junction unmatched. This CDR3 is CASSSQGGGYTF. The CDR3 DNA sequence: TGTGCCAGCAGCTCCCAGGGGGGTGGCTACACCTTC.

This clonotype is medium-sized within its sample. The V and J genes are TRBV20-1 and TRBJ2-3, with D possibly being TRBD2 (5 bases). The germline V gene has CDR1 DFQATT and CDR2 SNEGSKA (reference sequence). Trimming took off 3 bases at V and 3 bases at J, with 16 bases between the two ends. This CDR3 region has 15 residues. This CDR3 is CSASGEYYGTDTQYF. For the CDR3, the DNA is TGCAGTGCTAGCGGGGAGTATTACGGGACAGATACGCAGTATTTT.

This clonotype was counted ten times or more. J is TRBJ2-7 and V is TRBV12-3 or TRBV12-4; D is unclear. This CDR3 has 12 amino acids. The V and J ends lost 3 bases and 2 bases respectively, with 5 bases between them. The CDR3 here is CASSLTPYEQYV. The CDR3 coding sequence is TGTGCCAGCAGTTTGACCCCCTACGAGCAGTACGTC.

This clonotype was seen ten or more times. The chain recombines TRBV28 with TRBJ2-4; D is undetermined. This CDR3 has 15 amino acids. Deletions cut 5 bases from V and 8 bases from J, with 19 bases between. Germline assignment: CDR1 MDHEN and CDR2 SYDVKM. DNA of the CDR3: TGTGCCAGCAGTCCTATAACGGCTCTTGGAGACATTCAGTACTTC. Its protein product is CASSPITALGDIQYF.

This clonotype was picked up many times. The rearrangement uses TRBV7-8 and TRBJ2-7; 8 positions match TRBD1. The CDR3 spans 16 residues. CDR1 SGHVS and CDR2 FQNEAQ come from the germline V gene. After removal of 6 bases from V and 6 bases from J, the junction contained 16 bases not matched to a gene. In DNA form, the CDR3 reads TGTGCCAGCAGTTTCCCACAGGGGGTCTTCTCCCCCGAGCAGTACTTC. This sequence encodes CASSFPQGVFSPEQYF.

This clonotype was picked up many times. This sequence joins TRBV10-3 and TRBJ2-2; the D call may be TRBD1 or TRBD2 (5 bases each). V lost 0 bases, J lost 1 base, and 9 bases lay in between. CDR3 length: 16 amino acids. Germline values: CDR1 ENHRY, CDR2 SYGVKD. CDR3 in DNA: TGTGCCATCAGTGAGTCGGGGACGGAGAACACCGGGGAGCTGTTTTTT. This translates into CAISESGTENTGELFF.